Shown below are 32 T cell receptor beta chains from a single sample sequenced in a study of molecular identifiers for immune sequencing clone quantification (dated by TCRdb to between 2017 and 2018). The library was made by PCR. The sequencing machine was an Illumina HiSeq 4000. Using fastp at Q25 and MiXCR, TCRdb reprocessed the public reads and kept productive beta chains. Identical CDR3 proteins give one entry, which carries the most common genes and DNA. The sample contains about 68,000 distinct CDR3 sequences, about a sixth of them found a single time. Roughly 1.5% of the sample lies in the top ten. Sequencing input: naive CD8+ T cells from blood, with Jurkat cell RNA spiked in. What the cell subset or site label conveys for this sample: FACS-sorted CD8+CD4-CCR7+CD45RA+ naive T cells. These receptors were obtained from a human donor in good health. Some libraries in this study had Jurkat cell RNA spiked in.

This clonotype was seen ten or more times. J is TRBJ2-3 and V is TRBV29-1, with D perhaps TRBD1 (5 bases). Germline values: CDR1 SQVTM, CDR2 ANQGSEA. The CDR3 contains 13 residues. V was trimmed by 4 bases and J by 0 bases, leaving 8 bases between them. The CDR3 sequence is CSVARQSTDTQYF. The DNA for the CDR3 is TGCAGCGTTGCAAGACAGAGCACAGATACGCAGTATTTT.

J is TRBJ2-7 and V is TRBV24-1; D call uncertain. CDR1 is KGHDR and CDR2 is SFDVKD in the germline V gene. V dropped 9 bases and J dropped 3 bases, with 17 bases sitting between them. The CDR3 consists of 14 residues. Here the CDR3 DNA reads TGTGCCACCTCTGGACGGAACAGATTCTACGAGCAGTACTTC. Translating gives CATSGRNRFYEQYF.

This clonotype was counted many times. The chain links TRBV14 to TRBJ2-7, with 9 bases that match TRBD2. Germline trimming cut 4 bases from V and 2 bases from J; bases unmatched to any gene: 9. In germline, CDR1 is SGHDN, CDR2 FVKESK. This CDR3 region has 16 residues. CDR3 protein: CASSPIAGAITYEQYF. The CDR3 DNA follows: TGTGCCAGCAGCCCGATAGCGGGGGCGATAACCTACGAGCAGTACTTC.

Note on this clonotype: A much larger clone sits a single nucleotide away, making a read error possible. This chain uses TRBV11-2 with TRBJ1-2, with 8 bases fitting TRBD1. Germline CDR1 and CDR2: SGHAT and FQNNGV. Losses at the gene ends were 4 bases for V and 12 bases for J; bases not matched to a gene: 16. The CDR3 runs 15 residues. CDR3 protein: CASSSTGARIGGHTF. The CDR3 nucleotides are TGTGCCAGCAGCTCGACAGGGGCTCGAATAGGCGGCCACACCTTC.

This clonotype was counted many times. This chain joins TRBV28 and TRBJ2-7; tentative D call: TRBD1 (5 bases). Germline V gene data show CDR1 as MDHEN and CDR2 as SYDVKM. This CDR3 is built from 13 residues. The V and J ends lost 0 bases and 12 bases respectively, with 15 bases between them. The DNA of the CDR3 is TGTGCCAGCAGTTTATGGTCGGAGCAGGGCTCGTACTTC. Its translation: CASSLWSEQGSYF.

This clonotype was recorded many times. The chain has TRBV30 and TRBJ2-7; D is unclear. V lost 1 base and J lost 4, with 8 bases in between. This CDR3 region has 12 residues. Germline-derived CDR1 and CDR2 are GTSNPN and SVGIG (reference sequence). For the CDR3, the DNA is TGTGCCTGGAGTGGGCCCGGGTACGAGCAGTACTTC. Its protein product is CAWSGPGYEQYF. Looking up the rest from reference TRBV30 and TRBJ2-7 gives the full variable domain: SQTIHQWPATLVQPVGSPLSLECTVEGTSNPNLYWYRQAAGRGLQLLFYSVGIGQISSEVPQNLSASRPQDRQFILSSKKLLLSDSGFYLCAWSGPGYEQYFGPGTRLTVT.

As regards this clonotype: Being one base from a much bigger clone, this may be a read error. The chain joins TRBV6-6 to TRBJ2-1, with 8 positions matching TRBD2. The germline CDR1 and CDR2 sequences are MNHNY and SVGAGI (reference sequence). There are 14 residues in the CDR3. J lost 8 bases, V lost 0 bases, and 3 bases had no gene match. Written as DNA, the CDR3 is TGTGCCAGCAGTTACTCTCAACTAGCGGATGAGCAGTTCTTC. Translated, it gives CASSYSQLADEQFF.

At least ten counts were recorded for this clonotype. V usage is TRBV7-9 and J usage is TRBJ1-1, with D uncertain. The CDR3 consists of 13 residues. CDR1 is SEHNR, CDR2 FQNEAQ, per germline (reference sequence). V lost 5 bases to trimming and J lost 0 bases, with 7 bases between them. Here the CDR3 DNA reads TGTGCCAGCAGCGCTACGATGAACACTGAAGCTTTCTTT. Its translation: CASSATMNTEAFF.

The chain recombines TRBV5-6 with TRBJ1-1; D uncertain. Germline assignment: CDR1 SGHDT and CDR2 YYEEEE. V was pared by 5 bases and J by 0 bases, with 8 bases between. CDR3 length: 13 amino acids. The CDR3 DNA sequence: TGTGCCAGCAGTATCCTATTGAACACTGAAGCTTTCTTT. This codes for CASSILLNTEAFF.

The chain recombines TRBV28 with TRBJ2-7; D is possibly TRBD1 or TRBD2 (5 bases each). The length of the CDR3 is 15 residues. The germline CDR1 and CDR2 sequences are MDHEN and SYDVKM. V was shortened by 7 bases and J by 1 base, with 17 bases between the two germline ends. Here the CDR3 reads CASTLTGTFSYEQYF. CDR3 nucleotides: TGTGCCAGCACCCTCACCGGGACGTTTTCCTACGAGCAGTACTTC.

This clonotype has more than one count but fewer than ten. This rearrangement joins TRBV28 to TRBJ2-5; tentatively, D is TRBD2 (6 bases). V was shortened by 3 bases and J by 5 bases, with 19 bases between the two germline ends. From germline, CDR1 is MDHEN and CDR2 SYDVKM. The CDR3 length is 16 residues. This CDR3 reads CASSFVWRRAEETQYF. The CDR3 DNA sequence: TGTGCCAGCAGTTTTGTCTGGCGGAGGGCCGAGGAGACCCAGTACTTC.

The genes are TRBV2 and TRBJ2-1, with 7 bases lining up with TRBD1. The CDR3 is 14 amino acids. Germline V lookup: CDR1 SNHLY, CDR2 FYNNEI. The junction had 9 bases not matched to a gene; V was cut back by 4 bases and J by 9 bases. CDR3 in amino acids: CASSGGTARAEQFF. CDR3 in DNA: TGTGCCAGCAGTGGAGGGACAGCGAGGGCTGAGCAGTTCTTC.

There are many counts of this clonotype. This sequence joins TRBV12-3 or TRBV12-4 and TRBJ2-7, with 9 bases matching TRBD2. There are 14 residues in the CDR3. J lost 5 bases, V lost 7 bases, and 9 bases had no gene match. The CDR3 is CASNAGLASHEQYF. The CDR3 DNA follows: TGTGCCAGCAATGCGGGACTAGCATCCCACGAGCAGTACTTC.

There are many counts of this clonotype. The chain is built from TRBV9 and TRBJ1-3; 7 nucleotides align to TRBD1. CDR3 size: 15 residues. Trimming took 7 bases from V and 0 from J; bases not matched to a gene: 7. CDR1 and CDR2 from the germline V gene are SGDLS and YYNGEE. The CDR3 sequence is CASDGQDLSGNTIYF. The DNA for the CDR3 is TGTGCCAGCGACGGACAGGACCTCTCTGGAAACACCATATATTTT. Complete variable domain (other parts from reference TRBV9 and TRBJ1-3): DSGVTQTPKHLITATGQRVTLRCSPRSGDLSVYWYQQSLDQGLQFLIQYYNGEERAKGNILERFSAQQFPDLHSELNLSSLELGDSALYFCASDGQDLSGNTIYFGEGSWLTVV.

In this sample, this clonotype turned up many times. The chain recombines TRBV15 with TRBJ2-7, with D tentatively TRBD1 (6 bases). The CDR3 runs 14 residues. Germline CDR1 LNHNV, CDR2 YYDKDF (reference sequence). The ends were cut back, 5 bases at V and 5 bases at J, with 16 bases in the middle. CDR3 protein: CATSSRGGSHEQYF. DNA of the CDR3: TGTGCCACCAGCTCCCGAGGGGGTTCCCACGAGCAGTACTTC.

The sample holds many counts of this clonotype. The J gene is TRBJ1-5, the V gene TRBV6-5; no clear D gene. The CDR3 is 15 residues long. Germline CDR1 and CDR2: MNHEY and SVGAGI. V lost 0 bases and J lost 3, with 9 bases in between. This CDR3 is CASSYSMGDNQPQHF. The CDR3 DNA follows: TGTGCCAGCAGTTACTCGATGGGAGACAATCAGCCCCAGCATTTT.

This clonotype occurred many times. The V and J genes are TRBV18 and TRBJ2-7; D is possibly TRBD1 (6 bases). There are 13 residues in the CDR3. V was shortened by 2 bases and J by 2 bases, with 7 bases between the two germline ends. Germline V gene lookup returns CDR1 KGHSH and CDR2 LQKENI. The CDR3 DNA reads as TGTGCCAGCTCACCAGGGGACACCTACGAGCAGTACTTC. This sequence encodes CASSPGDTYEQYF.

This clonotype was seen repeatedly, ten times or more. This chain links TRBV11-2 with TRBJ2-1, with D perhaps TRBD2 (6 bases). The V gene lost 4 bases and the J gene lost 6 bases, with 13 bases spanning the gap. This CDR3 has 14 amino acids. The germline V gene encodes CDR1 SGHAT and CDR2 FQNNGV. CDR3 loop: CASSSSDNFNEQFF. DNA of the CDR3: TGTGCCAGCAGCTCTAGCGATAATTTCAATGAGCAGTTCTTC. Full variable domain (remainder filled in from reference TRBV11-2 and TRBJ2-1): EAGVAQSPRYKIIEKRQSVAFWCNPISGHATLYWYQQILGQGPKLLIQFQNNGVVDDSQLPKDRFSAERLKGVDSTLKIQPAKLEDSAVYLCASSSSDNFNEQFFGPGTRLTVL.

The sample holds many counts of this clonotype. CDR3 sequence reads: CASSVAGTDYYEQYF. The CDR3 coding sequence is TGTGCCAGCAGCGTAGCGGGTACTGACTACTACGAGCAGTACTTC. V usage is TRBV9 and J usage is TRBJ2-7; tentatively, D is TRBD2 (5 bases). This CDR3 region has 15 residues. Trimming cost V 0 bases and J 3 bases, with 13 bases left between them. CDR1 and CDR2 (germline): SGDLS, YYNGEE. Full variable domain (missing parts from reference TRBV9 and TRBJ2-7): DSGVTQTPKHLITATGQRVTLRCSPRSGDLSVYWYQQSLDQGLQFLIQYYNGEERAKGNILERFSAQQFPDLHSELNLSSLELGDSALYFCASSVAGTDYYEQYFGPGTRLTVT.

At least ten counts were recorded for this clonotype. This chain links TRBV7-9 with TRBJ2-3, with D hard to call. Germline CDR1 is SEHNR and CDR2 is FQNEAQ (reference sequence). The length of the CDR3 is 13 residues. V was trimmed by 4 bases and J by 1 base, leaving 6 bases between them. The CDR3 loop reads CASSSLGTDTQYF. In DNA form, the CDR3 reads TGTGCCAGCAGCTCGCTCGGCACAGATACGCAGTATTTT.

In this sample, this clonotype turned up many times. The chain joins TRBV14 to TRBJ1-6; TRBD1 might be the D (5 bases). In germline, CDR1 is SGHDN, CDR2 FVKESK. V lost 0 bases and J 6 bases, leaving 12 bases between the germline ends. This CDR3 comprises 16 residues. CDR3 sequence (DNA): TGTGCCAGCAGCCAAGAAAGGGGCAGTTTTAATTCACCCCTCCACTTT. This sequence encodes CASSQERGSFNSPLHF.

This clonotype was found many times. The chain has TRBV6-6 and TRBJ2-7; perhaps TRBD2 as D (7 bases). Trimming stripped 10 bases from V and 7 bases from J, with 17 bases between. This CDR3 is 12 amino acids long. CDR1 and CDR2 from the germline V gene are MNHNY and SVGAGI (reference sequence). CDR3 DNA sequence: TGTGCCACTCAAGGCGAGGGGGGGGAGCAGTACTTC. Translated: CATQGEGGEQYF.

This clonotype was recorded at least ten times. This rearrangement joins TRBV24-1 to TRBJ2-2; D is perhaps TRBD2 (5 bases). The CDR3 runs 14 residues. Germline V lookup: CDR1 KGHDR, CDR2 SFDVKD. The V and J ends lost 6 bases and 0 bases respectively, with 7 bases between them. CDR3 in amino acids: CATSKRSNTGELFF. The CDR3 DNA reads as TGTGCCACCAGTAAGCGGTCGAACACCGGGGAGCTGTTTTTT.

This clonotype was observed at least ten times. The gene calls are TRBV6-1 and TRBJ2-1; 9 nucleotides align to TRBD2. CDR1 MNHNS and CDR2 SASEGT come from the germline V gene. The V and J ends lost 4 bases and 5 bases, in that order; junction bases with no gene match: 3. The CDR3 is 14 residues long. The CDR3 spells CASSVSGGDNEQFF. The CDR3 DNA reads as TGTGCCAGCAGTGTTAGCGGGGGAGACAATGAGCAGTTCTTC.

This chain links TRBV27 with TRBJ2-7; the match to TRBD2 covers 7 bases. This CDR3 comprises 14 residues. V gave up 2 bases and J gave up 1 base; unmatched junction bases: 2. From germline, CDR1 is MNHEY and CDR2 SMNVEV (reference sequence). The CDR3 DNA follows: TGTGCCAGCAGTTTACTAGCGGCTTCCTACGAGCAGTACTTC. The encoded protein is CASSLLAASYEQYF.

This clonotype appeared many times. This rearrangement joins TRBV12-3 or TRBV12-4 to TRBJ2-3; 14 bases agree with TRBD2. The CDR3 spans 17 residues. J was trimmed by 2 bases and V by 5 bases; bases with no gene match: 6. For the CDR3, the DNA is TGTGCCAGCAGTCAGGGACTAGCGGGAGTCGCCACAGATACGCAGTATTTT. Protein sequence: CASSQGLAGVATDTQYF.

This clonotype was detected many times. The V call is TRBV13, the J call TRBJ1-1, with D possibly being TRBD1 (6 bases). CDR3 length: 14 amino acids. Germline V gene data show CDR1 as PRHDT and CDR2 as FYEKMQ (reference sequence). The V end was cut by 4 bases, the J end by 4 bases, with 13 bases between. The CDR3 loop is CASSSTGHGTEAFF. The CDR3 DNA follows: TGTGCCAGCAGCTCGACAGGACATGGCACTGAAGCTTTCTTT.

This clonotype was observed at least ten times. This chain's CDR3 is CASGPGWGYEQYF. CDR3 coding DNA: TGTGCCAGCGGACCGGGGTGGGGTTACGAGCAGTACTTC. The chain joins TRBV27 to TRBJ2-7, with D possibly matching TRBD2 (5 bases). Per germline, CDR1 MNHEY and CDR2 SMNVEV (reference sequence). The CDR3 extends over 13 amino acids. The V end was cut by 8 bases, the J end by 4 bases, with 15 bases between.

In its sample, this clonotype was seen many times. The V gene is TRBV6-5, the J gene TRBJ2-1; 8 nucleotides line up with TRBD2. This CDR3 contains 15 residues. The V gene's germline CDR1 is MNHEY and CDR2 SVGAGI. The V gene end was trimmed by 0 bases and the J gene end by 4 bases; junction bases not matched to a gene: 2. This CDR3 is CASSYSASGYNEQFF. CDR3 coding DNA: TGTGCCAGCAGTTACTCGGCTAGCGGGTACAATGAGCAGTTCTTC.

This clonotype was counted at least ten times. This rearrangement joins TRBV20-1 to TRBJ2-3, with D possibly TRBD2 on 6 matching bases. The V and J ends lost 0 bases and 3 bases respectively, with 13 bases between them. Germline values: CDR1 DFQATT, CDR2 SNEGSKA (reference sequence). This CDR3 is 15 amino acids long. The CDR3 coding sequence is TGCAGTGCTAGAGATTTCAAGGAGGGAACAGATACGCAGTATTTT. It translates to CSARDFKEGTDTQYF.

This clonotype was found a few times. The chain uses TRBV27 and TRBJ2-1; 10 bases are shared with TRBD2. V lost 5 bases to trimming and J lost 8 bases; unmatched junction nucleotides: 9. Germline V gene lookup returns CDR1 MNHEY and CDR2 SMNVEV (reference sequence). This CDR3 is built from 15 residues. DNA for the CDR3: TGTGCCAGCAGTGGGGAGGGACTAGCGTACGATGAGCAGTTCTTC. This gives the protein CASSGEGLAYDEQFF.

In its sample, this clonotype was seen many times. This sequence joins TRBV28 and TRBJ1-3, with D possibly TRBD1 on 5 matching bases. The germline V and J ends were trimmed by 5 bases and 4 bases, with 27 bases remaining between them. The CDR3 is 19 residues long. Looked up from germline, CDR1 is MDHEN and CDR2 is SYDVKM. The CDR3 loop is CASSTPLVWTSETGNTIYF. CDR3 DNA: TGTGCCAGCAGTACACCCTTAGTATGGACAAGCGAGACCGGAAACACCATATATTTT.